Each of the 26 T cell receptor beta chains below was sequenced from the same sample in a study of T cell responses to AZD1222 COVID-19 vaccine. Using immunoSEQ multiplex PCR, the repertoire was profiled, and TCRdb retains in-frame clones only, with some absent. The top ten clones hold approximately 3% of a sample with about 150,000 clones, 85% to 95% of them seen once. The sample consisted of peripheral blood, taken on day 0 of MenACWY control vaccination. The receptor set was obtained from an adult in good health.

This chain connects TRBV30 to TRBJ1-1; the D is unclear. V lost 0 bases and J lost 6, with 14 bases in between. Germline loops: CDR1 GTSNPN, CDR2 SVGIG (reference sequence). This CDR3 contains 14 residues. The CDR3 DNA is TGTGCCTGGAGTGTCGGAGGGTACCGGTCTGAAGCTTTCTTT. Its protein is CAWSVGGYRSEAFF.

The gene calls are TRBV11-2 and TRBJ1-2; unclear D gene. This CDR3 has 15 amino acids. The germline V gene encodes CDR1 SGHAT and CDR2 FQNNGV. With 5 bases removed from V and 6 bases from J, the gap between germline ends came to 19 bases. The CDR3 protein is CASSPTAGIVNGYTF. In DNA, the CDR3 is TGTGCCAGCAGCCCAACCGCCGGCATTGTTAATGGCTACACCTTC.

DNA for the CDR3: TGTGCCAGCAGCAGGGGATTGCGGGACAGGGGCCAGCCCCAGCATTTT. It encodes CASSRGLRDRGQPQHF. The chain couples TRBV7-2 to TRBJ1-5; 10 nucleotides line up with TRBD1. The ends lost 5 bases at V and 7 bases at J; junction bases unmatched: 11. CDR3 length equals 16 residues. CDR1 SGHTA and CDR2 FQGNSA come from the germline V gene.

Points on this clone: This same CDR3 is encoded by further DNA sequences in the sample. This chain uses TRBV12-3 or TRBV12-4 with TRBJ1-1; the D gene is possibly TRBD1 (5 bases). The CDR3 has 13 amino acids. V was trimmed by 3 bases and J by 1 base, leaving 6 bases between them. CDR3 sequence: CASSFQGNTEAFF. CDR3 coding DNA: TGTGCCAGCAGTTTTCAGGGGAACACTGAAGCTTTCTTT.

V gene TRBV3-1 (or the pseudogene TRBV3-2) combines with J gene TRBJ2-3, with D unresolved. Between the trimmed V and J ends, which lost 4 bases and 5 bases, there was a span of 10 bases. This CDR3 has 13 amino acids. CDR1 is LGHDT, CDR2 YNNKEL, per germline (reference sequence). In DNA, the CDR3 is TGTGCCAGCAGCCTTCGAGGTGGAGATACGCAGTATTTT. Translation gives CASSLRGGDTQYF.

The CDR3 coding sequence is TGTGCCACCAGTCTAAGTGCGGTGGCAGATACGCAGTATTTT. Residues: CATSLSAVADTQYF. The chain employs TRBV24-1 and TRBJ2-3; D unresolved. CDR1 is KGHDR and CDR2 is SFDVKD in the germline V gene. The CDR3 sequence is 14 residues long. Trimming took off 6 bases at V and 4 bases at J, with 13 bases between the two ends.

In this sample, this clone turned up once. The chain joins TRBV5-1 to TRBJ1-4, with unresolved D. The V end lost 0 bases, the J end lost 4 bases, and 10 bases lay between the germline ends. The CDR3 runs to 15 residues. The germline CDR1 and CDR2 sequences are SGHRS and YFSETQ. The CDR3 DNA follows: TGCGCCAGCAGCTTGGAGGCAGGCTATAATGAAAAACTGTTTTTT. Its translation is CASSLEAGYNEKLFF.

The gene calls are TRBV7-3 and TRBJ2-3; 8 bases agree with TRBD2. Germline V lookup: CDR1 SGHTA, CDR2 FQGTGA. This CDR3 has 17 residues. V lost 1 base, J lost 1 base, and 7 bases stayed unmatched. The CDR3 is CASSLSLAGTGTDTQYF. The DNA of the CDR3 is TGTGCCAGCAGCTTAAGCTTAGCGGGGACGGGCACAGATACGCAGTATTTT.

The gene calls are TRBV6-5 and TRBJ2-7, with 7 positions matching TRBD1. V dropped 10 bases and J dropped 7; count of bases not matched to a gene: 10. CDR1 MNHEY and CDR2 SVGAGI come from the germline V gene. The length of the CDR3 is 12 residues. CDR3: CATTWGQREQYF. As DNA, the CDR3 is TGTGCCACCACGTGGGGACAGAGAGAGCAGTACTTC.

The V gene is TRBV20-1, the J gene TRBJ1-5; no clear D. Germline V lookup: CDR1 DFQATT, CDR2 SNEGSKA (reference sequence). CDR3 length: 13 amino acids. Trimming stripped 3 bases from V and 3 bases from J, with 9 bases between. CDR3 loop: CSASTALNQPQHF. The CDR3 DNA follows: TGCAGTGCTAGTACAGCGCTCAATCAGCCCCAGCATTTT.

The CDR3 DNA sequence: TGCGCCAGCAGCAATGGTGGACAGGGCGAGGCTTTCTTT. Translating gives CASSNGGQGEAFF. The chain links TRBV23-1 to TRBJ1-1; 8 nucleotides agree with TRBD1. TRBV23-1 is marked as an open reading frame, function uncertain. CDR3 length equals 13 residues. V lost 6 bases to trimming and J lost 11 bases; unmatched junction nucleotides: 11.

The V and J genes are TRBV4-1 and TRBJ2-7; TRBD1 aligns across 7 bases. The trim removed 0 bases at V and 2 bases at J, leaving 7 bases unmatched. CDR3 length: 16 residues. Germline lookup yields CDR1 MGHRA and CDR2 YSYEKL. Here the CDR3 reads CASSQEPTGAPYEQYF. CDR3 coding DNA: TGCGCCAGCAGCCAAGAACCCACAGGGGCCCCCTACGAGCAGTACTTC.

The CDR3 region is CASRLLPSRGLTDTQYF. For the CDR3, the DNA is TGTGCCAGCAGATTGCTTCCTTCTAGGGGCCTCACAGATACGCAGTATTTT. The genes are TRBV2 and TRBJ2-3, with D perhaps matching TRBD1 (5 bases). CDR1 and CDR2 (germline): SNHLY, FYNNEI. The germline V and J ends were trimmed by 6 bases and 2 bases, with 21 bases remaining between them. The CDR3 is made up of 17 amino acids. The complete variable domain, with remaining parts taken from reference TRBV2 and TRBJ2-3, reads EPEVTQTPSHQVTQMGQEVILRCVPISNHLYFYWYRQILGQKVEFLVSFYNNEISEKSEIFDDQFSVERPDGSNFTLKIRSTKLEDSAMYFCASRLLPSRGLTDTQYFGPGTRLTVL.

CDR3 amino acids: CASSLWENTEAFF. As DNA, the CDR3 is TGTGCCAGCAGCTTGTGGGAGAACACTGAAGCTTTCTTT. The rearrangement joins TRBV7-3 to TRBJ1-1; no reliable D call. Trimming took 3 bases from V and 1 from J, leaving 6 bases between them. Germline loops: CDR1 SGHTA, CDR2 FQGTGA. The CDR3 consists of 13 residues.

A single count supports this clone. The chain joins TRBV10-3 to TRBJ2-7; TRBD1 or TRBD2 may be the D gene (6 bases each). Germline CDR1 and CDR2: ENHRY and SYGVKD. V lost 8 bases to trimming and J lost 2 bases, with 16 bases between them. The CDR3 totals 14 residues. The CDR3 spells CAIGGRDGTYEQYF. Written as DNA, the CDR3 is TGTGCCATCGGGGGGCGGGACGGAACCTACGAGCAGTACTTC.

The rearrangement uses TRBV13 and TRBJ2-5; a possible D gene is TRBD2 (5 bases). The CDR3 extends over 14 amino acids. The germline V gene has CDR1 PRHDT and CDR2 FYEKMQ (reference sequence). V lost 4 bases and J lost 10, with 19 bases in between. CDR3 loop: CASSSQEGKRSQYF. The CDR3 nucleotides are TGTGCCAGCAGCTCTCAGGAAGGGAAGCGGAGCCAGTACTTC. Variable domain in full (rest from reference TRBV13 and TRBJ2-5): AAGVIQSPRHLIKEKRETATLKCYPIPRHDTVYWYQQGPGQDPQFLISFYEKMQSDKGSIPDRFSAQQFSDYHSELNMSSLELGDSALYFCASSSQEGKRSQYFGPGTRLLVL.

V and J are TRBV30 and TRBJ1-4; the D is unclear. The germline V and J ends were trimmed by 2 bases and 0 bases, with 10 bases remaining between them. Looked up from germline, CDR1 is GTSNPN and CDR2 is SVGIG (reference sequence). CDR3 size: 15 residues. The CDR3 nucleotides read TGTGCCTGGAGTCCCACGGGTGCAACTAATGAAAAACTGTTTTTT. Its protein is CAWSPTGATNEKLFF.

The genes are TRBV6-2 or TRBV6-3 and TRBJ2-1; 14 bases are shared with TRBD2. The V gene end was trimmed by 6 bases and the J gene end by 11 bases; junction bases not matched to a gene: 9. Per germline, CDR1 MNHEY and CDR2 SVGEGT. The CDR3 is 15 amino acids. The DNA of the CDR3 is TGTGCCAGCAGCCGGACTAGCGGGGGGCCTTACCAGCAGTTCTTC. Protein sequence: CASSRTSGGPYQQFF.

The chain couples TRBV9 to TRBJ2-1; TRBD2 is a possible D gene (6 bases). The germline V gene encodes CDR1 SGDLS and CDR2 YYNGEE. CDR3 size: 16 residues. Trimming took off 1 base at V and 0 bases at J, with 11 bases between the two ends. The CDR3, as DNA: TGTGCCAGCAGCGTACAGCGGGTGAGCTCCTACAATGAGCAGTTCTTC. Protein product: CASSVQRVSSYNEQFF.

In its sample, this clone was seen a few times. J is TRBJ1-1 and V is TRBV6-1; D is possibly TRBD1 (5 bases). V lost 2 bases and J lost 6, with 19 bases in between. CDR1 is MNHNS and CDR2 is SASEGT in the germline V gene. This CDR3 is built from 16 residues. The CDR3, as DNA: TGTGCCAGCAGTGAAAAGGGGATATTCGAACGGGCTGAAGCTTTCTTT. As protein: CASSEKGIFERAEAFF.

V gene TRBV11-2 combines with J gene TRBJ2-3; TRBD2 matches at 9 bases. Germline V gene data show CDR1 as SGHAT and CDR2 as FQNNGV. This CDR3 has 16 amino acids. V lost 1 base and J lost 3; bases outside the gene matches: 5. The CDR3 coding sequence is TGTGCCAGCAGCTTAGGAGTCCTAGCGGGGACAGATACGCAGTATTTT. It specifies CASSLGVLAGTDTQYF.

The rearrangement joins TRBV6-5 to TRBJ2-1; D might be TRBD1 (6 bases). V was clipped by 2 bases and J by 7 bases, with 12 bases between them. CDR1 is MNHEY and CDR2 is SVGAGI in the germline V gene. The CDR3 length is 14 residues. The DNA of the CDR3 is TGTGCCAGCAGTTACAGGGGGAGTGGGAATGAGCAGTTCTTC. Translated: CASSYRGSGNEQFF.

The genes are TRBV7-3 and TRBJ2-2, with D hard to call. The germline CDR1 and CDR2 sequences are SGHTA and FQGTGA. CDR3 length equals 16 residues. V was shortened by 5 bases and J by 0 bases, with 13 bases between the two germline ends. CDR3 region: CASSLLSAANTGELFF. In nucleotides, the CDR3 is TGTGCCAGCAGCCTTCTCTCGGCGGCGAACACCGGGGAGCTGTTTTTT.

This chain links TRBV27 with TRBJ1-1, with D perhaps matching TRBD1 (6 bases). The ends were cut back, 8 bases at V and 11 bases at J, with 15 bases in the middle. CDR1 and CDR2 (germline): MNHEY, SMNVEV (reference sequence). The CDR3 loop spans 11 amino acids. CDR3 bases: TGTGCCAGCGGGACACCGCCCGACGCTTTCTTT. Translating it yields CASGTPPDAFF.

This chain connects TRBV27 to TRBJ2-7; 9 nucleotides match TRBD1. With V trimmed by 4 bases and J by 7 bases, 5 bases remained unmatched. There are 13 residues in the CDR3. Germline V gene sequence: CDR1 MNHEY, CDR2 SMNVEV (reference sequence). The CDR3 DNA reads TGTGCCAGCAGTTGGGGGACAGGGAATGAGCAGTACTTC. Protein product: CASSWGTGNEQYF.

The gene calls are TRBV6-5 and TRBJ2-1; possible D gene TRBD2, 6 bases. This CDR3 is 15 amino acids long. Germline values: CDR1 MNHEY, CDR2 SVGAGI. V lost 8 bases, J lost 4 bases, and 18 bases lay in between. The CDR3 loop is CASLLRDSIYNEQFF. The CDR3 bases are TGTGCCAGCCTGCTCCGGGACTCGATATACAATGAGCAGTTCTTC.